This entry describes one TCR beta chain. PCR involved 60 Vbeta and 13 Jbeta primers. Here immunoSEQ multiplex PCR was the method, and the copy in TCRdb shows in-frame clones only, minus some. This table holds 120,000 or so clones, approximately 78% found once. This sample stems from a study of cytomegalovirus exposure and HLA in healthy donors. Germline V gene lookup returns CDR1 SGHVS and CDR2 FNYEAQ. The CDR3 extends over 13 amino acids. Trimming removed 5 bases at V and 8 bases at J, with 12 bases between. V gene TRBV7-6 combines with J gene TRBJ1-4; D remains ambiguous. The receptor comes from a woman aged 40 to 50 in good health and CMV-seropositive. Sequencing was performed on PBMCs. In nucleotides, the CDR3 is TGTGCCAGCAGCGTAGGTGAGGGAGAAAAACTGTTTTTT. Encoded protein: CASSVGEGEKLFF.